This T cell receptor (beta chain) was captured by sequencing in a study of OX40 agonist ivuxolimab in advanced cancers. On the study more broadly: Dose-escalation patients' cancers were hepatocellular carcinoma, melanoma, renal cell or head and neck cancer.

Some clones are missing from TCRdb's copy, which holds only in-frame ones; the method was immunoSEQ multiplex PCR. The table records roughly 53,000 clones, over 80% of them present only once. CDR3 length equals 12 residues. Germline CDR1 and CDR2: SQVTM and ANQGSEA. J was trimmed by 4 bases and V by 7 bases; bases with no gene match: 5. Patients had blood sampled at baseline and again on cycle 4 day 1 and cycle 7 day 1. The rearrangement uses TRBV29-1 and TRBJ1-2; 8 positions agree with TRBD1. This sequence originates from an adult with an advanced solid tumor such as melanoma, head and neck, liver or kidney cancer. This specimen consisted of CD4+ or CD8+ T cells sorted from blood, obtained in a trial of the OX40 agonist ivuxolimab. CDR3 region: CSAFTGGYGYTF. In nucleotides, the CDR3 is TGCAGCGCCTTCACAGGGGGCTATGGCTACACCTTC.